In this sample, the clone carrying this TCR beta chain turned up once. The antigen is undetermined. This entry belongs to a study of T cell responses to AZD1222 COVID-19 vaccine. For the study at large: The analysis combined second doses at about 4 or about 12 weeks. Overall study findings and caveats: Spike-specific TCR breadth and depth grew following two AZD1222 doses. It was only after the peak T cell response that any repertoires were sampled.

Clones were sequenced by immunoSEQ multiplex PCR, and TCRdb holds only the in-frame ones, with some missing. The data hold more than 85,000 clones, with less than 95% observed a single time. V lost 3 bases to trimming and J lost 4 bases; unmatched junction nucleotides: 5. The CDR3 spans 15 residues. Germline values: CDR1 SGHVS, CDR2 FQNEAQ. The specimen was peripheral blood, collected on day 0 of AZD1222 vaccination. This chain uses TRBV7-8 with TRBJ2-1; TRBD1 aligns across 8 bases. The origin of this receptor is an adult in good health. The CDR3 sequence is CASSFRDRTYNEQFF. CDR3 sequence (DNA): TGTGCCAGCAGCTTCCGGGACAGGACATACAATGAGCAGTTCTTC.